This TCR beta chain emerged from a study of regulatory T cells in long-lasting Graves disease. There are many counts of this clonotype. Time point defined: newly diagnosed GD, antithyroid drugs for less than 3 months. Making the TCR library involved RNA that had been extracted from PBMCs. Arm-PCR of CDR3 regions and iRepertoire HTBI primers were used to build TCR beta libraries. MiXCR, run by TCRdb on the multiplex PCR reads, gives a single entry per CDR3 protein. The sample includes approximately 560,000 distinct CDR3 sequences, 15% to 20% of them seen just once. These data also formed part of another study, on T cells in Graves' hyperthyroidism and ophthalmopathy.

The input for sequencing was peripheral blood mononuclear cells (PBMCs), taken at new diagnosis, from a patient treated with antithyroid drugs. The source of this sequence is a man aged 18 to 30 with Graves disease.

CDR3 region: CASSWNGNEQFF. DNA of the CDR3: TGTGCCAGCAGTTGGAACGGGAATGAGCAGTTCTTC. The V gene is TRBV27, the J gene TRBJ2-1; the D is unclear. Germline V gene data show CDR1 as MNHEY and CDR2 as SMNVEV (reference sequence). The V end lost 4 bases, the J end lost 7 bases, and 8 bases lay between the germline ends. CDR3 length equals 12 residues.